Described below is a single T cell receptor (beta chain) sequence and its context. Its antigen is unidentified. These data belong to a study of T cell responses to AZD1222 COVID-19 vaccine. The overall study: Second-dose groups at about 4 or about 12 weeks were pooled. Study results and caveats: The CD4 TCRs associated with vaccination extended across spike and predominated at 160-218 and 743-854. Elevations in Spike-specific TCR breadth and depth followed administration of two AZD1222 doses. The donor cohort was predominantly white British with a female majority, and clonal diversity may have been underestimated.

CDR1 and CDR2 from the germline V gene are SGHRS and YFSETQ. The CDR3 sequence is 15 residues long. V gave up 4 bases and J gave up 4 bases; unmatched junction bases: 5. Libraries were prepared by immunoSEQ multiplex PCR; TCRdb keeps only in-frame clonotypes and omits some of them. The table includes roughly 140,000 clones, around 93% detected once. V is TRBV5-1 and J is TRBJ1-5; the match to TRBD1 covers 10 bases. This clonotype was obtained from an adult in good health. The sample in question was peripheral blood, obtained on day 0 of AZD1222 vaccination. CDR3 protein: CASSLSGQGNQPQHF. The CDR3 coding sequence is TGCGCCAGCAGCCTCTCGGGACAGGGGAATCAGCCCCAGCATTTT. The full variable domain, rest sourced from reference TRBV5-1 and TRBJ1-5, is KAGVTQTPRYLIKTRGQQVTLSCSPISGHRSVSWYQQTPGQGLQFLFEYFSETQRNKGNFPGRFSGRQFSNSRSEMNVSTLELGDSALYLCASSLSGQGNQPQHFGDGTRLSIL.